This TCR beta chain was sequenced during a study of pediatric ulcerative colitis. The assay was immunoSEQ multiplex PCR, and TCRdb's table has in-frame clones only and misses some. This sample has about 36,000 clones, with around four fifths found just once. Between the trimmed V and J ends, which lost 5 bases and 14 bases, there was a span of 15 bases. The germline V gene has CDR1 MNHEY and CDR2 SMNVEV (reference sequence). The CDR3 consists of 12 residues. One to two pinch biopsies were taken from the rectum during colonoscopy. This clone was detected a few times. This clonotype originated in a boy under 18 with moderate ulcerative colitis. Sequenced material: gut tissue. The rearrangement joins TRBV27 to TRBJ1-4; D uncertain. CDR3 DNA: TGTGCCAGCAGTCCGGGCCCTTTCCCCCTGTTTTTT. Amino acid sequence: CASSPGPFPLFF. Drawing the rest from reference TRBV27 and TRBJ1-4, the complete variable domain is EAQVTQNPRYLITVTGKKLTVTCSQNMNHEYMSWYRQDPGLGLRQIYYSMNVEVTDKGDVPEGYKVSRKEKRNFPLILESPSPNQTSLYFCASSPGPFPLFFGSGTQLSVL.